This TCR beta chain was captured in a study of cytomegalovirus exposure and HLA in healthy donors. Turning to the study itself: Among the approximately 400 donors who were genotyped, 70% to 90% fell in the genetic ancestry cluster that is associated with self-reported Caucasian donors.

Though probably carrying unrecorded immune exposures, donors were nominally healthy at sampling. V lost 3 bases to trimming and J lost 5 bases, with 20 bases between them. Germline-derived CDR1 and CDR2 are MDHEN and SYDVKM. The length of the CDR3 is 16 residues. PCR employed 60 Vbeta and 13 Jbeta primers. Measured with immunoSEQ multiplex PCR; TCRdb has only the in-frame clones, and not every one. Among roughly 160,000 clones, about 72% were seen once, and the ten largest hold 3.7%. The gene calls are TRBV28 and TRBJ2-7; tentatively, D is TRBD2 (5 bases). Source material: PBMCs. This receptor was identified in a man under 40 in good health and CMV-seropositive. The CDR3 nucleotides read TGTGCCAGCAGTTTTCAGAGTGGGAGCAGGTCGGACGAGCAGTACTTC. It yields the protein CASSFQSGSRSDEQYF.